Described below is a single TCR beta chain sequence and its context. The repertoire was sequenced with immunoSEQ multiplex PCR; TCRdb's copy has only in-frame clones and lacks some. The sample consists of some 250,000 clones, approximately 83% of them appearing once. This sample was taken from a study of blood T cell repertoires in COVID-19. The receptor was derived from a middle-aged woman with acute COVID-19. Material: PBMCs or T cells enriched from blood (not recorded which).

The CDR3 loop reads CASSLGTDTDTQYF. For the CDR3, the DNA is TGTGCCAGCAGCTTAGGGACAGACACAGATACGCAGTATTTT. This chain links TRBV7-9 with TRBJ2-3, with TRBD1 as a possible D gene (6 bases). Trimming cost V 1 base and J 2 bases, with 7 bases left between them. This CDR3 region has 14 residues. Looked up from germline, CDR1 is SEHNR and CDR2 is FQNEAQ (reference sequence).